This TCR beta chain was retrieved from a study of technical replicates of blood from several donors. This clone is a singleton in its sample. The protocol was immunoSEQ multiplex PCR, while the TCRdb copy is restricted to in-frame clones and leaves out a portion. The table records almost 85,000 clones, about 97% of them present only once. The sample comprised T cells isolated from PBMCs. The sequence came from a human donor in good health.

The CDR3 nucleotides read TGTGCCAGCAGGCAGACAGGGTCTTACGAGCAGTACTTC. This encodes CASRQTGSYEQYF. The rearrangement joins TRBV5-6 to TRBJ2-7, with 7 bases matching TRBD1. CDR3 size: 13 residues. Germline CDR1 reads SGHDT; CDR2 reads YYEEEE. Trimming cost V 5 bases and J 4 bases; bases outside gene matches: 6.